Reported below is one T cell receptor (beta chain). Its antigen is currently not known. Base qualities were left out, and no much larger clone turns up one base away. The sample is drawn from a study of blood T cell repertoires in COVID-19 (dated by TCRdb to the early 2020s). Context from the whole study: Samples covering the acute and convalescent phases of COVID-19 were provided by collaborators in the United States, Italy and Spain. The repertoires were released in a freely available public database meant as a resource for research on the immune response to SARS-CoV-2. Where HLA class I and class II types were available, the types were taken from metadata supplied by the sample provider, not from assay-based typing. The sample metadata nearly always contained a de-identified subject ID, COVID-19 status, age in years and sex. The samples were drawn from the first 160 participants of the ongoing ImmuneRACE study and from 1,200 or so subjects provided by 6 global collaborators. Deeply sampled blood TCRbeta repertoires from subjects exposed to, actively infected with, or recovered from COVID-19 were included in the dataset. The material from the prospective study consisted of cDNA or gDNA derived from T cells, B-cell-depleted T cells, or PBMCs.

The collaborating institutions used their own protocols to collect whole blood in K2EDTA tubes. For TCRbeta analysis, collaborator samples were shipped as frozen whole blood, as isolated PBMCs, or as DNA extracted from either sample type. The immunoSEQ Assay, a bias-controlled multiplex PCR, was used to amplify TCRbeta CDR3 regions from genomic DNA. Under the source paper's analysis protocol: The number of nucleated cells in each sample was estimated by amplification of reference gene primers within the assay. To quantify the absolute abundance of each unique TCRbeta CDR3 rearrangement, sequence reads were collapsed and filtered. For each sample, productive Simpson clonality was calculated as the square root of Simpson's diversity index over productive rearrangements. TCRdb provides this immuneACCESS table in a form limited to in-frame rearrangements. Some clones are lacking; in checked studies, under half of them reflect an unresolved V gene, and why the rest are absent is not known. V, J and clone size are those of that table, while D and trimming were read from the DNA. This sample comprises around 160,000 clones, roughly 90% of them detected only once. Clones ranked in the top ten supply roughly 2.8% of the sample.

What the research found in general, with its limitations: The amount of clinical and demographic metadata varied by source and participant and was provided uncurated.

The TCR sequence derives from a man in his 60s with acute or convalescent COVID-19. The sample comprised peripheral blood.

The base sequence is TGCGCCAGCAGCCAAGTATTTCCAGGCACCGGGGAGCTGTTTTTT. Its translation reads: CASSQVFPGTGELFF. In this chain, TRBV4-3 is recombined with TRBJ2-2, with the D gene too uncertain to name. Its CDR3 holds 15 amino acids, cysteine through phenylalanine. CDR3 DNA only is kept here, 45 bases in frame from base 1. V is reduced by 1 base and J by 4 bases, leaving a spacing of 10 bases between them. According to the germline V gene, CDR1 reads LGHNA and CDR2 reads YSLEER.